The source of this T cell receptor beta chain is a study of CD8+ T cells in alopecia areata (dated by TCRdb to 2016 to 2018). Turning to the overall study: Skin from C3H/HeJ donors aged roughly 6-13 months with spontaneous alopecia was grafted onto female C3H/HeJ recipients aged roughly 6-10 weeks. To study T cell clonal expansion in alopecia areata, the researchers applied high-throughput TCRbeta sequencing to both the C3H/HeJ mouse model and human patients. On the human side, TCRbeta sequencing was run on scalp tissue and on sorted CD4+ and CD8+ peripheral blood T cells from healthy controls and from alopecia areata patients with either patchy or totalis/universalis disease. Scalp clonality was compared across normal scalp (n=4), patchy alopecia areata scalp (n=8), and alopecia totalis/universalis scalp (n=8). RNA was obtained with the PAXgene miRNA kit for fixed scalp, the miRNeasy kit for PBMCs, and the RNeasy kit for mouse skin. Amplification of TCRbeta CDR3 regions was done by immunoSEQ multiplex PCR using 35 Vbeta forward primers and 13 Jbeta reverse primers.

The method behind the library was the immunoSEQ multiplex PCR assay. To provide template for TCR sequencing, every sample had RNA extracted and reverse transcribed into cDNA. SuperScript III was used to make first-strand cDNA, primed with a 2:1 mix of oligo-dT and random hexamers. A synthetic immune receptor repertoire was used to measure amplification bias, and any remaining bias was corrected computationally. Sequencing of the libraries was done on Illumina HiSeq using 60 bp reads that spanned the CDR3 and were read from J toward V. The paper's data handling went like this. Raw reads were preprocessed to remove errors, and CDR3 was defined according to IMGT conventions as the region from the conserved cysteine to phenylalanine. Clonality was calculated as 1 minus Shannon entropy normalized by log2 of the number of productive unique TCRs. Whether scalp clones were CD4 or CD8 was inferred by matching scalp TCRbeta sequences against CD4 and CD8 repertoires sorted from blood. TCRdb retrieved this table from immuneACCESS and kept in-frame rearrangements only. Not all clones are present; in checked studies, unresolved V genes account for under half, and no reason is known for the remainder. V, J and clone size are those of that table, while D and trimming were read from the DNA. This sample shows some 6,000 clones, and none of them turns up only once. Of the sample, about 30% falls within the top ten clones.

Relative to its sample, this clone is medium-sized (0.01 to 0.1%). The antigen it binds to is not known. Gene names and germline sequences here are all drawn from mouse data. With the read ending 4 residues before the CDR3 end, the germline J gene is used to fill in that end. Cells from mouse cutaneous lymph nodes were pooled, stained for CD4, CD8alpha, NKG2D, NKG2ACE and other markers, and then sorted on a BD Influx. As encoded in the germline V gene, CDR1 is MNHDT while CDR2 is YYDKIL. The CDR3, from cysteine to phenylalanine, totals 14 residues. Shown are 30 bases from within the CDR3, in frame from base 1. What the research found in general, with its limitations: Shared TCR sequences between patients were less evident than in mice, which may be partly attributable to HLA diversity in the patient population. Unlike mouse skin, where gammadelta T cells dominate, normal human skin contains resident alphabeta T cells that get sequenced too, which complicates analysis of the scalp TCR repertoire. Lesional scalp, especially in alopecia totalis/universalis, showed higher clonality and more expanded CD8+ clones than normal scalp, suggesting antigenic drive.

This TCR was sampled from a C3H/HeJ mouse with alopecia areata. This strain is of MHC haplotype H2-k. Sequencing was performed on CD8+ T cells sorted from a lymph node. The chain links TRBV17 with TRBJ2-7, with 11 bases matching TRBD2. The CDR3 has the sequence CASSSDWGGYEQYF. CDR3 DNA (partial): TGTGCTAGCAGTTCTGACTGGGGGGGTTAT.